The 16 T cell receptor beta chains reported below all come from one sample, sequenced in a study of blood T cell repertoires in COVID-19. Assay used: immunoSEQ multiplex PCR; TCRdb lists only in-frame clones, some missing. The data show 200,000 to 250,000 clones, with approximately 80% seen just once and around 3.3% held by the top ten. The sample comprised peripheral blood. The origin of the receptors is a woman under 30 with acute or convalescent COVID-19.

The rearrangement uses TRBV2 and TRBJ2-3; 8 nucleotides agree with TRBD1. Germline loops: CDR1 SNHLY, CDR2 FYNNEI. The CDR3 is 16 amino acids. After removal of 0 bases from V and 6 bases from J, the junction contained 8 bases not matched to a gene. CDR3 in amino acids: CASSEAGDRKDDTQYF. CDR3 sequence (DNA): TGTGCCAGCAGTGAAGCGGGGGACAGGAAGGACGATACGCAGTATTTT.

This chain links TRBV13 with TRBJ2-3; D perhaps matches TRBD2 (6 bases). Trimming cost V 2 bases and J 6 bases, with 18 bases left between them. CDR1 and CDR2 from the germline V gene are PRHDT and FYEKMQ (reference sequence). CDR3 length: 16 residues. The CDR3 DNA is TGTGCCAGCAGCTTAAAACTAACAGGTCGGGGGGATACGCAGTATTTT. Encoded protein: CASSLKLTGRGDTQYF.

The CDR3 reads CASSYGGGGNIQYF. CDR3 coding DNA: TGTGCCAGCAGTTACGGTGGGGGCGGAAACATTCAGTACTTC. V usage is TRBV6-2 or TRBV6-3 and J usage is TRBJ2-4; maybe TRBD1 (6 bases). The germline V and J ends were trimmed by 2 bases and 6 bases, with 11 bases remaining between them. In germline, CDR1 is MNHEY, CDR2 SVGEGT. The CDR3 runs to 14 residues.

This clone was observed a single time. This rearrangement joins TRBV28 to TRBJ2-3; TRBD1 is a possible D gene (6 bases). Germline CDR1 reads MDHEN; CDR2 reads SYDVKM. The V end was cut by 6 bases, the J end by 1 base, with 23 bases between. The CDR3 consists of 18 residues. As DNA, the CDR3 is TGTGCCAGCAGGGGGGCCATGGAGCAACTCGGGGGCACAGATACGCAGTATTTT. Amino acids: CASRGAMEQLGGTDTQYF.

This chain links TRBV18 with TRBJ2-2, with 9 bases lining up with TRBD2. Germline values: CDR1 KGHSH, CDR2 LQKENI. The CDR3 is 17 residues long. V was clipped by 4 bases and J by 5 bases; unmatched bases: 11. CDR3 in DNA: TGTGCCAGCTCACGAGAAGCGGGAGGTCCTGGTACCGGGGAGCTGTTTTTT. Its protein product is CASSREAGGPGTGELFF.

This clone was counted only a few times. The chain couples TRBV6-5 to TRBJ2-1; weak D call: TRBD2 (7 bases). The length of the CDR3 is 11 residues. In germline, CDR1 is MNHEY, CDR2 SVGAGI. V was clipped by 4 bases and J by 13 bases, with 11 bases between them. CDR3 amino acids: CASSSRGGQFF. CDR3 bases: TGTGCCAGCAGTTCTAGGGGGGGTCAGTTCTTC.

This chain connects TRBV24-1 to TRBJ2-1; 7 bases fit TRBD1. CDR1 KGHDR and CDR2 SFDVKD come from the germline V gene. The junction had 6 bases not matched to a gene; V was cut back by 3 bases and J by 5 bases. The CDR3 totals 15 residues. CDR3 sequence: CATSDPRTGHNEQFF. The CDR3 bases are TGTGCCACCAGTGATCCCCGGACAGGCCACAATGAGCAGTTCTTC.

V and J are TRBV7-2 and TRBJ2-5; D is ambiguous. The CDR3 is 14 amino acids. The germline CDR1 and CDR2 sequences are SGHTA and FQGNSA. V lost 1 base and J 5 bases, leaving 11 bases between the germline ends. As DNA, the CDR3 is TGTGCCAGCAGCTTAGACGCGGTCCGCGAGACCCAGTACTTC. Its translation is CASSLDAVRETQYF.

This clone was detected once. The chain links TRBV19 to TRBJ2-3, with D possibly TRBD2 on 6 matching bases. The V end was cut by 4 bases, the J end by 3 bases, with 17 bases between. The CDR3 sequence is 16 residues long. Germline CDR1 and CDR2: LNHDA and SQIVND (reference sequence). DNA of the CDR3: TGTGCCAGTAGTAACCTCCCGGGGGTGCGGACAGATACGCAGTATTTT. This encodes CASSNLPGVRTDTQYF.

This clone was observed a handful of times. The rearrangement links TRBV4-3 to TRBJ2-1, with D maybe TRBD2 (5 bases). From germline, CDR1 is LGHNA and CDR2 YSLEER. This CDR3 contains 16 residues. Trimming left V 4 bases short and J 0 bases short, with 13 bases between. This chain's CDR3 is CASSRASGFSYNEQFF. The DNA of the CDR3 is TGCGCCAGCAGCCGGGCGAGCGGCTTCTCCTACAATGAGCAGTTCTTC.

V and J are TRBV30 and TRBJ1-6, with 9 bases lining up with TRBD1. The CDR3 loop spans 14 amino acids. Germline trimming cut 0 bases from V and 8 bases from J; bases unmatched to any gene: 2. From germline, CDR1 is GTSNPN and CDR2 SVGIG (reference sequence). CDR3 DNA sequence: TGTGCCTGGAGTGTCCGGGACAGGGATTCACCCCTCCACTTT. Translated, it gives CAWSVRDRDSPLHF.

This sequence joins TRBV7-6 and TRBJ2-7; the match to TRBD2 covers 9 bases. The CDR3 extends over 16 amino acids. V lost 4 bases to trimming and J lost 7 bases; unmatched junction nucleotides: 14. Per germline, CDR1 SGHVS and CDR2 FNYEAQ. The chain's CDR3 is CASSSDPGLALWEQYF. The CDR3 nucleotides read TGTGCCAGCAGCTCAGACCCGGGACTAGCACTTTGGGAGCAGTACTTC.

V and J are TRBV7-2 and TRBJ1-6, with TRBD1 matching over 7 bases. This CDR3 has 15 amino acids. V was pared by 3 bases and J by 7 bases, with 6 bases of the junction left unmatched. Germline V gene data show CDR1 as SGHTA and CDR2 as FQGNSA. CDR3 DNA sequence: TGTGCCAGCAGCTTGCGGACAGGCCACAATTCACCCCTCCACTTT. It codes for CASSLRTGHNSPLHF.

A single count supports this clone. CDR3 sequence (DNA): TGTGCCAGCAGCTTAGTAAGAGGGTGGGAGGGTACTACAGATACGCAGTATTTT. This encodes CASSLVRGWEGTTDTQYF. This chain joins TRBV7-2 and TRBJ2-3, with 7 bases lining up with TRBD2. Germline CDR1 and CDR2: SGHTA and FQGNSA. The CDR3 loop spans 18 amino acids. V shed 1 base, J shed 3 bases, and the junction held 13 bases outside the gene matches.

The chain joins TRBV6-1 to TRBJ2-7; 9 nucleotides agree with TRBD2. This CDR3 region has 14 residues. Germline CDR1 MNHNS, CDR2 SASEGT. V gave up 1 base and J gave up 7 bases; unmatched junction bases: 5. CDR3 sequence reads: CASSEVGLAVEQYF. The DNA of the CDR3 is TGTGCCAGCAGTGAAGTGGGACTAGCCGTAGAGCAGTACTTC.

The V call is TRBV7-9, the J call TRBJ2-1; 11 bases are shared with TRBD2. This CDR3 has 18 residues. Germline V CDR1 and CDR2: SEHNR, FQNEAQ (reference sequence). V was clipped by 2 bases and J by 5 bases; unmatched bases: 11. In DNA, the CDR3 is TGTGCCAGCAGCTTAAAATCGTGGGGGACTAGCGGAGACAATGAGCAGTTCTTC. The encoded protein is CASSLKSWGTSGDNEQFF.